Sequencing of this T cell receptor (beta chain) was carried out in a study of human T cells and chemical hapten exposure. Study overall: The variation in per-sample TCR yields arose mainly from small differences in pooled library volumes. Study outcomes and limitations: TCRs whose frequency exceeded 1 in 1000 remained the same following DPC sensitization.

Time point reported: pre-sensitization, week 0. The treatment is: therapeutic diphenylcyclopropenone sensitization with weekly scalp DPC. Extraction of total RNA was performed on unfractionated whole blood. The table lists this clonotype with a few counts. Its cognate antigen is unknown. The germline gives CDR1 MDHEN, CDR2 SYDVKM. The CDR3 contains 17 residues. Trimming removed 4 bases from V and 1 base from J, with 17 bases in between. MiXCR, run by TCRdb on the RACE reads, gives a single entry per CDR3 protein. The sample yields about 380,000 distinct CDR3 sequences, 5.1% seen once. The genes are TRBV28 and TRBJ1-5; TRBD1 might be the D (5 bases). The material sequenced was whole blood, taken in connection with sensitization to the hapten diphenylcyclopropenone (DPC). The source of this sequence is a woman aged 45-65 years with alopecia areata. Some clones in this sample may be carry-over from other donors' samples. CDR3 loop: CASSSYLGGTSNQPQHF. For the CDR3, the DNA is TGTGCCAGCAGTTCTTATCTCGGGGGAACAAGCAATCAGCCCCAGCATTTT. The full variable domain, with the rest looked up from reference TRBV28 and TRBJ1-5, is DVKVTQSSRYLVKRTGEKVFLECVQDMDHENMFWYRQDPGLGLRLIYFSYDVKMKEKGDIPEGYSVSREKKERFSLILESASTNQTSMYLCASSSYLGGTSNQPQHFGDGTRLSIL.